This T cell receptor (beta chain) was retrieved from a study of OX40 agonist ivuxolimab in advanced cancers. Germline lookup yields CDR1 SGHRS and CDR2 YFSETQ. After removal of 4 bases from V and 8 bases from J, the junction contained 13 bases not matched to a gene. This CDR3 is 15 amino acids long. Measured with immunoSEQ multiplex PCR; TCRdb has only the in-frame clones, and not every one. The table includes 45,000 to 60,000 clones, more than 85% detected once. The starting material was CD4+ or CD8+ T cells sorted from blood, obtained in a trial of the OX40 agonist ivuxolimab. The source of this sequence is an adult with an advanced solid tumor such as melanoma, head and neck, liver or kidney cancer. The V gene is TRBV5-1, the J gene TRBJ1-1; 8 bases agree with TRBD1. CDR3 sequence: CASSPIPGTGQEAFF. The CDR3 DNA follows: TGCGCCAGCAGCCCCATCCCTGGGACAGGCCAAGAAGCTTTCTTT.